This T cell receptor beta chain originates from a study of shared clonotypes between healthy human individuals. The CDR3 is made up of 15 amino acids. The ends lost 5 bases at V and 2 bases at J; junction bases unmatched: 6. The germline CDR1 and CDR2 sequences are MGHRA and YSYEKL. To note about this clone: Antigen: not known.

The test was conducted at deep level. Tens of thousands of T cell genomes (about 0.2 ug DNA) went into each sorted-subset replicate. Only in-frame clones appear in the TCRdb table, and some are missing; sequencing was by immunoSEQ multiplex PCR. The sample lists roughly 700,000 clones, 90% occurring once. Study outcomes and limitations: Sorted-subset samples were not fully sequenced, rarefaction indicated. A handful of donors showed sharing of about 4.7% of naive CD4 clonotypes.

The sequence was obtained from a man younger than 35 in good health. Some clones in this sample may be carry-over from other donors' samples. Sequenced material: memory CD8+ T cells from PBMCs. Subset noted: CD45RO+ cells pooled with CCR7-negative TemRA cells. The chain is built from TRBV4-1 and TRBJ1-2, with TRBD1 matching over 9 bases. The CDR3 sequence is CASSSRTGENYGYTF. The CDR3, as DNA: TGCGCCAGCAGCTCCCGGACAGGGGAGAACTATGGCTACACCTTC.